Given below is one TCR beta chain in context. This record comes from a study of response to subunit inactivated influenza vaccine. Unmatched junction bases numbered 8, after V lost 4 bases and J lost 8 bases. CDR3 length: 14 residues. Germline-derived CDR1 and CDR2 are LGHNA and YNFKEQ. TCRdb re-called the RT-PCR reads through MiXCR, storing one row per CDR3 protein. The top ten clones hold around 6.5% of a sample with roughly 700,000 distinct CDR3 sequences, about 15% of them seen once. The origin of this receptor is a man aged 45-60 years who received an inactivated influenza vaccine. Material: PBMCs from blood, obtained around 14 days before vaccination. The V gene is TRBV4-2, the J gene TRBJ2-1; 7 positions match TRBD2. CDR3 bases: TGTGCCAGCAGCCTTGGACTAGATGGGCATGAGCAGTTCTTC. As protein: CASSLGLDGHEQFF.